This passage covers 21 T cell receptor beta chains from one sample sequenced in a study of blood T cell repertoires in COVID-19. TCRdb's table, derived via immunoSEQ multiplex PCR, lists solely in-frame clones and lacks some. The data contain roughly 410,000 clones, 75% to 90% of them seen just once; the ten biggest clones take up 1.5% to 1.7%. Sample: peripheral blood. These receptors all stem from a middle-aged woman with COVID-19, enrolled during active disease.

The chain uses TRBV7-2 and TRBJ1-1; D ambiguous. Germline V lookup: CDR1 SGHTA, CDR2 FQGNSA. The V end was cut by 6 bases, the J end by 0 bases, with 23 bases between. The length of the CDR3 is 18 residues. The CDR3 region is CASRDLSWAGNLNTEAFF. In DNA form, the CDR3 reads TGTGCCAGCAGGGATCTTTCCTGGGCAGGAAACTTGAACACTGAAGCTTTCTTT.

The chain employs TRBV12-5 and TRBJ1-5, with 9 bases aligning to TRBD1. The CDR3 is 15 amino acids. V dropped 1 base and J dropped 5; count of bases not matched to a gene: 3. The germline V gene has CDR1 LGHNT and CDR2 FRNRAP. For the CDR3, the DNA is TGTGCTAGTGGTTTGGGACAGGGGGGGGATCAGCCCCAGCATTTT. It codes for CASGLGQGGDQPQHF.

The rearrangement links TRBV9 to TRBJ2-2; 8 bases are a match to TRBD1. Germline loops: CDR1 SGDLS, CDR2 YYNGEE. With 3 bases clipped from V and 5 bases from J, the junction kept 9 bases outside the gene matches. This CDR3 has 16 residues. In DNA, the CDR3 is TGTGCCAGCAGCGAACGGGACAGGAGAACTACCGGGGAGCTGTTTTTT. This gives the protein CASSERDRRTTGELFF.

V and J are TRBV28 and TRBJ1-2; 9 positions match TRBD1. CDR1 is MDHEN, CDR2 SYDVKM, per germline. V lost 11 bases to trimming and J lost 8 bases; unmatched junction nucleotides: 21. This CDR3 is built from 16 residues. The CDR3 sequence: CAASFTRDRAALGYTF. In nucleotides, the CDR3 is TGTGCCGCCAGTTTTACCCGGGACAGGGCCGCTCTAGGCTACACCTTC.

The chain is built from TRBV28 and TRBJ1-4; D gene uncertain. The CDR3 length is 11 residues. Trimming cost V 8 bases and J 4 bases, with 5 bases left between them. Looked up from germline, CDR1 is MDHEN and CDR2 is SYDVKM. The CDR3 spells CASRDNEKLFF. The CDR3 coding sequence is TGTGCCAGCCGGGATAATGAAAAACTGTTTTTT.

V usage is TRBV6-5 and J usage is TRBJ1-3; D possibly corresponds to TRBD1 (6 bases). Trimming left V 5 bases short and J 3 bases short, with 14 bases between. This CDR3 is built from 15 residues. CDR1 MNHEY and CDR2 SVGAGI come from the germline V gene. The CDR3 coding sequence is TGTGCCAGCAGTCGAACAGGGTACAGTGGAAACACCATATATTTT. It codes for CASSRTGYSGNTIYF.

The chain uses TRBV5-4 and TRBJ2-5, with D perhaps matching TRBD1 (6 bases). The CDR3 totals 14 residues. From germline, CDR1 is SGHNT and CDR2 YYREEE (reference sequence). V lost 2 bases, J lost 4 bases, and 12 bases lay in between. CDR3 DNA: TGTGCCAGCAGCTTAGGGGGTGTTGGAGAGACCCAGTACTTC. Its translation: CASSLGGVGETQYF.

V and J are TRBV24-1 and TRBJ2-3, with TRBD1 matching over 11 bases. With V trimmed by 6 bases and J by 3 bases, 7 bases remained unmatched. The CDR3 is 16 amino acids. Germline CDR1 is KGHDR and CDR2 is SFDVKD. For the CDR3, the DNA is TGTGCCACCAGTCCGGGGACAGGGGGGGTTACAGATACGCAGTATTTT. Its translation: CATSPGTGGVTDTQYF.

This chain connects TRBV7-3 to TRBJ2-1; possibly TRBD2 for D (6 bases). Trimming shortened V by 2 bases and J by 2 bases, and 13 bases separated the two germline ends. The CDR3 has 16 amino acids. Per the germline V gene, CDR1 is SGHTA and CDR2 is FQGTGA. CDR3 nucleotide sequence: TGTGCCAGCAGCTTAGGAGGGAGTGGGCCCTACAATGAGCAGTTCTTC. It translates to CASSLGGSGPYNEQFF.

The chain joins TRBV5-1 to TRBJ1-1; D ambiguous. The V and J ends lost 0 bases and 0 bases respectively, with 3 bases between them. CDR1 and CDR2 (germline): SGHRS, YFSETQ. This CDR3 contains 13 residues. DNA of the CDR3: TGCGCCAGCAGCTTGGGTATGAACACTGAAGCTTTCTTT. Protein product: CASSLGMNTEAFF.

The chain recombines TRBV28 with TRBJ2-2, with 9 bases fitting TRBD2. The trim removed 1 base at V and 0 bases at J, leaving 3 bases unmatched. The germline V gene encodes CDR1 MDHEN and CDR2 SYDVKM. The length of the CDR3 is 17 residues. The CDR3 DNA reads TGTGCCAGCAGTTTATCCCGACTAGCGGCGAACACCGGGGAGCTGTTTTTT. Encoded protein: CASSLSRLAANTGELFF.

The chain employs TRBV19 and TRBJ2-7; the match to TRBD1 covers 7 bases. This CDR3 has 13 residues. The trim removed 8 bases at V and 5 bases at J, leaving 9 bases unmatched. Per the germline V gene, CDR1 is LNHDA and CDR2 is SQIVND (reference sequence). The CDR3 DNA is TGTGCCAGTGCCAAGACAGGGCGCAACGAGCAGTACTTC. As protein: CASAKTGRNEQYF. The full variable domain, completed using reference TRBV19 and TRBJ2-7, is DGGITQSPKYLFRKEGQNVTLSCEQNLNHDAMYWYRQDPGQGLRLIYYSQIVNDFQKGDIAEGYSVSREKKESFPLTVTSAQKNPTAFYLCASAKTGRNEQYFGPGTRLTVT.

This clone came up once. This rearrangement joins TRBV27 to TRBJ1-2, with 7 bases matching TRBD1. The V segment lost 2 bases and the J segment 0 bases; nucleotides outside the gene matches: 6. Germline lookup yields CDR1 MNHEY and CDR2 SMNVEV (reference sequence). CDR3 length: 16 amino acids. The CDR3 nucleotides read TGTGCCAGCAGTTTAAGTGGGACAGCTGCTAACTATGGCTACACCTTC. Encoded protein: CASSLSGTAANYGYTF.

The CDR3 nucleotides are TGTGCCAGCTCAACCCAGTCGGGGGGGCAAGATACGCAGTATTTT. Translated, it gives CASSTQSGGQDTQYF. The chain couples TRBV18 to TRBJ2-3; 8 bases fit TRBD2. This CDR3 spans 15 amino acids. J gave up 5 bases and V 5 bases, and 9 bases lay outside the gene matches. CDR1 KGHSH and CDR2 LQKENI come from the germline V gene.

The chain employs TRBV9 and TRBJ2-1; 7 bases map to TRBD1. CDR1 and CDR2 (germline): SGDLS, YYNGEE. There are 15 residues in the CDR3. V lost 4 bases, J lost 1 base, and 5 bases stayed unmatched. CDR3 in DNA: TGTGCCAGCAGCTTCGCAGGGGGTTCCTACAATGAGCAGTTCTTC. It encodes CASSFAGGSYNEQFF.

This chain links TRBV6-6 with TRBJ1-5; 7 bases align to TRBD1. The CDR3 has 16 amino acids. Germline trimming cut 2 bases from V and 3 bases from J; bases unmatched to any gene: 7. Germline-derived CDR1 and CDR2 are MNHNY and SVGAGI (reference sequence). The chain's CDR3 is CASSYSNRGSNQPQHF. The CDR3 nucleotides are TGTGCCAGCAGTTACAGTAACAGGGGCTCCAATCAGCCCCAGCATTTT.

The chain links TRBV5-1 to TRBJ2-7, with a possible D match to TRBD2 (7 bases). The CDR3 extends over 15 amino acids. Per the germline V gene, CDR1 is SGHRS and CDR2 is YFSETQ. V was cut by 5 bases and J by 5 bases, with 20 bases left in between. The CDR3 region has the DNA TGCGCCAGCAGTTTTGGCGGGGGCGCAGCTGACGAGCAGTACTTC. This encodes CASSFGGGAADEQYF.

The CDR3 sequence: CASLDRAGSYNEQFF. DNA of the CDR3: TGTGCCAGTTTGGACAGGGCGGGTTCCTACAATGAGCAGTTCTTC. The rearrangement links TRBV2 to TRBJ2-1; 8 bases align to TRBD1. CDR1 is SNHLY, CDR2 FYNNEI, per germline. The CDR3 is 15 residues long. Germline trimming cut 9 bases from V and 1 base from J; bases unmatched to any gene: 8.

In its sample, this clone was seen once. Other nucleotide sequences in the sample specify the same CDR3. The V call is TRBV28, the J call TRBJ1-6, with a tentative D call TRBD1 (6 bases). This CDR3 comprises 15 residues. Germline V gene sequence: CDR1 MDHEN, CDR2 SYDVKM. V dropped 3 bases and J dropped 10 bases, with 16 bases sitting between them. CDR3 in amino acids: CASSLGQGLISPLHF. DNA of the CDR3: TGTGCCAGCAGTTTGGGGCAGGGGCTCATATCACCCCTCCACTTT.

The chain carries TRBV27 and TRBJ1-1; D not resolved. V dropped 9 bases and J dropped 11 bases, with 13 bases sitting between them. There are 10 residues in the CDR3. The germline V gene encodes CDR1 MNHEY and CDR2 SMNVEV (reference sequence). The CDR3 DNA follows: TGTGCCAGTGGACCTAGGGAGGCTTTCTTT. It codes for CASGPREAFF.

V gene TRBV28 combines with J gene TRBJ2-2; perhaps TRBD2 as D (5 bases). Germline V CDR1 and CDR2: MDHEN, SYDVKM. The CDR3 contains 15 residues. Between the trimmed V and J ends, which lost 3 bases and 0 bases, there was a span of 8 bases. This chain's CDR3 is CASSLWGANTGELFF. The CDR3 bases are TGTGCCAGCAGTTTGTGGGGAGCGAACACCGGGGAGCTGTTTTTT.